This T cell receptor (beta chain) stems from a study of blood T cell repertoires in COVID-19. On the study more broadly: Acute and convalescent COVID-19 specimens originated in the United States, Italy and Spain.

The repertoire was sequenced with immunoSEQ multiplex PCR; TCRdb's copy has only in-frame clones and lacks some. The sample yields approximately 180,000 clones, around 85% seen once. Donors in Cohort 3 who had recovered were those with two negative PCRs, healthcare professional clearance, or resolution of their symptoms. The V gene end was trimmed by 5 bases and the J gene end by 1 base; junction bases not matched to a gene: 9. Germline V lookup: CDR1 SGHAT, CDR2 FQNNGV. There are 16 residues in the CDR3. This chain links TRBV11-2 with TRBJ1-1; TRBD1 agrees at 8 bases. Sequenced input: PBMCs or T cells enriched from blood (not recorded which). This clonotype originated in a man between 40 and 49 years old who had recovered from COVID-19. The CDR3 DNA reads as TGTGCCAGCAGCCCTTATTGGGGACAGGAGAACACTGAAGCTTTCTTT. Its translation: CASSPYWGQENTEAFF.